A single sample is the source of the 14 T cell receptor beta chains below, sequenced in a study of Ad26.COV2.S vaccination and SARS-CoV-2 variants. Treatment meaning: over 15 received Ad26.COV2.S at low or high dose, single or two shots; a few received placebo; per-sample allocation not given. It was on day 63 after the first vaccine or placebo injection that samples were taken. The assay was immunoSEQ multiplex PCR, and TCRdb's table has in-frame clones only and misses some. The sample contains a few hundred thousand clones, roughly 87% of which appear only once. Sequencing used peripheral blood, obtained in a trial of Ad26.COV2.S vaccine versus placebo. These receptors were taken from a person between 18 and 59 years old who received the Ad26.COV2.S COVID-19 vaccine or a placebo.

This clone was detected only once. CDR3 amino acids: CATSEATGKLNEKLFF. In nucleotides, the CDR3 is TGTGCCACCAGTGAAGCCACAGGGAAGCTAAATGAAAAACTGTTTTTT. The V and J genes are TRBV24-1 and TRBJ1-4; TRBD1 might be the D (6 bases). CDR3 length equals 16 residues. Trimming took 4 bases from V and 5 from J, leaving 16 bases between them. Germline V lookup: CDR1 KGHDR, CDR2 SFDVKD.

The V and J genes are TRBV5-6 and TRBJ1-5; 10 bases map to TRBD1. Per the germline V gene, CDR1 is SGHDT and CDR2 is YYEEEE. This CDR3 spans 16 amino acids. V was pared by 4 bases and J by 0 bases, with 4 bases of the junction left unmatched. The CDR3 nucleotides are TGTGCCAGCAGCGCCGGGACAGGGGTTAGCAATCAGCCCCAGCATTTT. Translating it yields CASSAGTGVSNQPQHF.

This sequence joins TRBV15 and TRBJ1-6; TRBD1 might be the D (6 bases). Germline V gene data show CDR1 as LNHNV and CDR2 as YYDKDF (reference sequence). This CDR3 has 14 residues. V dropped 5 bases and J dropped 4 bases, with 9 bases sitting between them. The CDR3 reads CATSRRGYNSPLHF. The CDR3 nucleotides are TGTGCCACCAGCCGCAGGGGATATAATTCACCCCTCCACTTT. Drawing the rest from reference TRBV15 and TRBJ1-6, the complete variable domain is DAMVIQNPRYQVTQFGKPVTLSCSQTLNHNVMYWYQQKSSQAPKLLFHYYDKDFNNEADTPDNFQSRRPNTSFCFLDIRSPGLGDTAMYLCATSRRGYNSPLHFGNGTRLTVT.

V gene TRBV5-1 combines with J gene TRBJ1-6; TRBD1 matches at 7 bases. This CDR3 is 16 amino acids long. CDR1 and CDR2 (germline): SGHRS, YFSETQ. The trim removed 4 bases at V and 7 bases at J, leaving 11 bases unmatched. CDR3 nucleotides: TGCGCCAGCAGCCTATCCCTCGACAGGGTAAATTCACCCCTCCACTTT. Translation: CASSLSLDRVNSPLHF.

The CDR3 bases are TGTGCCAGCAGCTTAAAGGGGCGGGCTAGCGGGAGCTACAATGAGCAGTTCTTC. It specifies CASSLKGRASGSYNEQFF. This chain links TRBV7-3 with TRBJ2-1; 10 bases map to TRBD2. Unmatched junction bases numbered 9, after V lost 1 base and J lost 3 bases. The CDR3 has 18 residues. Germline V gene data show CDR1 as SGHTA and CDR2 as FQGTGA.

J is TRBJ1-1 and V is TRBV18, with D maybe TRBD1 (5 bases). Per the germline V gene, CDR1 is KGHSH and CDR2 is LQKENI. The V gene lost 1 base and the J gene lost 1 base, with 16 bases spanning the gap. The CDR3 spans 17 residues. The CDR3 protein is CASSPLNFRGRNTEAFF. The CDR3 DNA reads TGTGCCAGCTCACCACTAAACTTTAGGGGTAGGAACACTGAAGCTTTCTTT. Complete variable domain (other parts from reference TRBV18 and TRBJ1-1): NAGVMQNPRHLVRRRGQEARLRCSPMKGHSHVYWYRQLPEEGLKFMVYLQKENIIDESGMPKERFSAEFPKEGPSILRIQQVVRGDSAAYFCASSPLNFRGRNTEAFFGQGTRLTVV.

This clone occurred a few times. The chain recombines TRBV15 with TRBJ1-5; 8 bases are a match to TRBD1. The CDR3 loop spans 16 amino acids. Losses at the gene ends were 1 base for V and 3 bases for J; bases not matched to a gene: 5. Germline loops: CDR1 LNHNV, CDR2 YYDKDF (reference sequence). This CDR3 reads CATSRGAGGVNQPQHF. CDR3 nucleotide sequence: TGTGCCACCAGCAGAGGGGCAGGGGGCGTCAATCAGCCCCAGCATTTT.

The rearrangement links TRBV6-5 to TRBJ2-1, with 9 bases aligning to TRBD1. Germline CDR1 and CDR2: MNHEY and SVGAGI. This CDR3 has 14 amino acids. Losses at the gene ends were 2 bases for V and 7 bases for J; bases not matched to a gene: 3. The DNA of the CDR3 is TGTGCCAGCAGTTACGGGACAGGGATAAATGAGCAGTTCTTC. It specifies CASSYGTGINEQFF.

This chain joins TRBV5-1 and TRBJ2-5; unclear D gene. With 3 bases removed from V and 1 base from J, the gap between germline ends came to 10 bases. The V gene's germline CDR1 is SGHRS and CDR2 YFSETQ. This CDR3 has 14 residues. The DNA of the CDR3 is TGCGCCAGCAGCTGGTGGCAGCCCCAAGAGACCCAGTACTTC. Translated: CASSWWQPQETQYF. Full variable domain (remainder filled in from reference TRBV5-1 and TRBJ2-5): KAGVTQTPRYLIKTRGQQVTLSCSPISGHRSVSWYQQTPGQGLQFLFEYFSETQRNKGNFPGRFSGRQFSNSRSEMNVSTLELGDSALYLCASSWWQPQETQYFGPGTRLLVL.

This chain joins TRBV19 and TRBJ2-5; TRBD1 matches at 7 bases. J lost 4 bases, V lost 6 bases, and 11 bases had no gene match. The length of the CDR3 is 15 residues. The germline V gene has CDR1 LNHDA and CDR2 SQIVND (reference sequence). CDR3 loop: CASRRLASGGETQYF. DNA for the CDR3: TGTGCCAGTAGGAGGCTGGCCTCAGGGGGAGAGACCCAGTACTTC.

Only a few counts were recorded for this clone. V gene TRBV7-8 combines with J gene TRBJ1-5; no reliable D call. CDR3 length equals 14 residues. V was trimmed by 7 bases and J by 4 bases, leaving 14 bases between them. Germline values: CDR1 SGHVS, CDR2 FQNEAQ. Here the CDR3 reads CASTTIDNNQPQHF. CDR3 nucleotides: TGTGCCAGCACCACCATAGACAATAATCAGCCCCAGCATTTT.

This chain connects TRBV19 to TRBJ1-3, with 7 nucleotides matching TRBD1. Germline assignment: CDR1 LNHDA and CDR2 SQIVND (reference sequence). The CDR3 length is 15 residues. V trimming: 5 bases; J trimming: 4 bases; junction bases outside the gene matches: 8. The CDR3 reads CASSLEGARGNTIYF. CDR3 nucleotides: TGTGCCAGTAGTCTGGAGGGGGCGCGCGGAAACACCATATATTTT.

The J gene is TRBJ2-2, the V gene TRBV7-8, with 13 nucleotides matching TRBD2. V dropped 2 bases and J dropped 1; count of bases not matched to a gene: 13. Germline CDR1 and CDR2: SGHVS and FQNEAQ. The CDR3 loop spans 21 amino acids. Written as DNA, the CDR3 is TGTGCCAGCAGCTTACCCAAAACAACTAGCGGGAGGGCCGAGAACACCGGGGAGCTGTTTTTT. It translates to CASSLPKTTSGRAENTGELFF.

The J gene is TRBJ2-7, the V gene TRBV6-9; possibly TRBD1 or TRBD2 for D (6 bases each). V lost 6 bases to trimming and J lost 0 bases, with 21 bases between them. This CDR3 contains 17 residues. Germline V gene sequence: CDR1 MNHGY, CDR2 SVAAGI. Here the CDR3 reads CASRPTGTGESSYEQYF. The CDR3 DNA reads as TGTGCCAGCAGGCCGACAGGCACGGGGGAGAGCTCCTACGAGCAGTACTTC.